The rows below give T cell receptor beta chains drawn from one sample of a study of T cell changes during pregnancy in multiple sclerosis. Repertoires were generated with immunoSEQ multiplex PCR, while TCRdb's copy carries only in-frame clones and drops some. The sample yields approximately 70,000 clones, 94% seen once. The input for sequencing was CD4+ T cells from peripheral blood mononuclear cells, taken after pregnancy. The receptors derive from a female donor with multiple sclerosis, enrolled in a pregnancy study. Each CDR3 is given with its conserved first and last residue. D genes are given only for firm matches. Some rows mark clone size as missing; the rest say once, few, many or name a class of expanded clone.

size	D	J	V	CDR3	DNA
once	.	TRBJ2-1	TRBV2	CAQGGNRGNEQFF	TGTGCCCAGGGGGGTAATAGAGGCAATGAGCAGTTCTTC
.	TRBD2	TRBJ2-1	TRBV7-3	CASSLTYRTSGNEQFF	TGTGCCAGCAGCTTAACATATCGGACTAGTGGCAATGAGCAGTTCTTC
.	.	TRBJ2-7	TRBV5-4	CASSFGGGYEQYF	TGTGCCAGCAGCTTTGGCGGTGGGTACGAGCAGTACTTC
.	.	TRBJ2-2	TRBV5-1	CASSWKTYTGELFF	TGCGCCAGCAGCTGGAAGACTTACACCGGGGAGCTGTTTTTT
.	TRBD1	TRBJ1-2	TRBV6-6	CASSARGQGHYGYTF	TGTGCCAGCAGTGCCCGGGGACAGGGCCACTATGGCTACACCTTC
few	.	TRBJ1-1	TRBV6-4	CASRSTGSNTEAFF	TGTGCCAGCAGATCCACAGGGTCGAACACTGAAGCTTTCTTT
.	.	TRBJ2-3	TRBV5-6	CASRRALGRDTQYF	TGTGCCAGCAGACGGGCCCTCGGGAGAGATACGCAGTATTTT
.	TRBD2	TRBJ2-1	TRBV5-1	CASSSDVAGGDNEQFF	TGCGCCAGCAGCTCCGACGTAGCGGGAGGGGACAATGAGCAGTTCTTC
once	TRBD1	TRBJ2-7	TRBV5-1	CASSSRDSRDYEQYF	TGCGCCAGCAGCTCACGGGACAGTCGAGACTACGAGCAGTACTTC
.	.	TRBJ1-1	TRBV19	CASSLQGFSEAFF	TGTGCCAGTAGCCTACAGGGTTTCTCTGAAGCTTTCTTT
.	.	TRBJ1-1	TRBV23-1	CASSLSTGLDAFF	TGCGCCAGCAGTCTGTCGACAGGCCTAGACGCTTTCTTT
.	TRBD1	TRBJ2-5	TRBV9	CASSISPGTDQETQYF	TGTGCCAGCAGCATCTCCCCCGGGACAGACCAAGAGACCCAGTACTTC
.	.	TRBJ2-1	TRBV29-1	CSVEDPLRGFNEQFF	TGCAGCGTTGAAGATCCGCTTCGAGGGTTCAATGAGCAGTTCTTC
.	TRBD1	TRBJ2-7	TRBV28	CASSPPGQGNYEQYF	TGTGCCAGCAGTCCCCCGGGACAGGGAAACTACGAGCAGTACTTC
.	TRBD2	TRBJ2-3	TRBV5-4	CASGPGLGTDTQYF	TGTGCCAGCGGACCGGGACTAGGGACAGATACGCAGTATTTT
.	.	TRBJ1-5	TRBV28	CASITQGVRQPQHF	TGTGCCAGCATCACCCAAGGGGTAAGACAGCCCCAGCATTTT
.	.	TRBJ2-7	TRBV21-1	CASSNGTSGSSVYEQYF	TGTGCCAGCAGCAACGGGACTAGCGGGAGTTCGGTCTACGAGCAGTACTTC
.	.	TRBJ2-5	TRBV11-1	CASSLPAEETQYF	TGTGCCAGCAGCTTACCAGCGGAAGAGACCCAGTACTTC
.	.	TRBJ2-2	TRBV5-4	CASSLKTNTGELFF	TGTGCCAGCAGCTTGAAGACTAACACCGGGGAGCTGTTTTTT
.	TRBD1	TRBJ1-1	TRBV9	CASSWGQGGTEAFF	TGTGCCAGCAGCTGGGGACAGGGAGGCACTGAAGCTTTCTTT
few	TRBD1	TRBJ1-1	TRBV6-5	CASSYTYRGRWTEAFF	TGTGCCAGCAGTTACACGTACAGGGGTAGATGGACTGAAGCTTTCTTT
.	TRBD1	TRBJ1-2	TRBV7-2	CASSLAGRGHGYTF	TGTGCCAGCAGCTTAGCCGGCAGGGGGCATGGCTACACCTTC
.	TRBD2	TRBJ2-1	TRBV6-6	CASSYSGSGRNNEQFF	TGTGCCAGCAGTTACTCGGGGAGCGGGAGGAACAATGAGCAGTTCTTC
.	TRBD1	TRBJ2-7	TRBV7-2	CASSSPTGLNEQYF	TGTGCCAGCAGCAGCCCGACAGGGTTGAACGAGCAGTACTTC
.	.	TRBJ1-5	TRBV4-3	CASSQDQGQQNQPQHF	TGCGCCAGCAGCCAAGATCAAGGACAACAAAATCAGCCCCAGCATTTT
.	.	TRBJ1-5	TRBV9	CASSVGGNSNQPQHF	TGTGCCAGCAGCGTAGGAGGGAATAGCAATCAGCCCCAGCATTTT
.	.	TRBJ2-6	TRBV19	CASSHRSGANVLTF	TGTGCCAGTAGTCATAGATCTGGGGCCAACGTCCTGACTTTC